This is a list of T cell receptor beta chains from one sample in a study of blood T cell repertoires in COVID-19. Some clones are missing from TCRdb's copy, which holds only in-frame ones; the method was immunoSEQ multiplex PCR. The sample carries around 250,000 clones, roughly 89% recorded once. Specimen: peripheral blood. The origin of the receptors is a woman aged 55-70 years with COVID-19, enrolled during active disease. CDR3s include the opening cysteine and the closing phenylalanine or tryptophan. A D gene is named only where the DNA matches it firmly. Rows give clone size only sometimes, using once, few, many, or a class for an expanded clone.

NA	TRBJ1-1	few	TRBV10-2	CASSDRDTSEAFF	TGCGCCAGCAGTGACAGGGATACTTCTGAAGCTTTCTTT
TRBD1	TRBJ1-2	once	TRBV3-1/TRBV3-2	CASSHRQGTYGYTF	TGTGCCAGCAGCCACCGACAGGGAACCTATGGCTACACCTTC
TRBD1	TRBJ2-7	NA	TRBV5-4	CASSLGQGEVNEQYF	TGTGCCAGCAGCTTGGGACAGGGGGAGGTGAACGAGCAGTACTTC
TRBD1	TRBJ1-4	NA	TRBV14	CASSTTGETPTNEKLFF	TGTGCCAGCAGCACAACAGGGGAGACCCCAACTAATGAAAAACTGTTTTTT
NA	TRBJ1-1	NA	TRBV18	CASSATDTLNTEAFF	TGTGCCAGCTCAGCCACCGACACCTTGAACACTGAAGCTTTCTTT
TRBD1	TRBJ1-2	few	TRBV5-1	CASSLQGDGYTF	TGCGCCAGCAGCTTACAGGGGGATGGCTACACCTTC
TRBD1	TRBJ2-1	NA	TRBV5-1	CASSLRQGVYNEQFF	TGCGCCAGCAGCTTGAGACAGGGGGTATACAATGAGCAGTTCTTC
NA	TRBJ1-6	NA	TRBV3-1/TRBV3-2	CASSQAGANSPLHF	TGTGCCAGCAGCCAAGCAGGGGCGAATTCACCCCTCCACTTT
TRBD2	TRBJ2-3	few	TRBV4-2	CASSHPRAGNTDTQYF	TGTGCCAGCAGCCACCCGAGAGCGGGGAACACAGATACGCAGTATTTT
NA	TRBJ2-2	NA	TRBV13	CASRQYTGELFF	TGTGCCAGCAGACAATACACCGGGGAGCTGTTTTTT
TRBD1	TRBJ1-2	NA	TRBV6-5	CASSPRQGLNYGYTF	TGTGCCAGCAGCCCCAGACAGGGACTTAACTATGGCTACACCTTC
TRBD1	TRBJ1-2	NA	TRBV19	CASSTQTGSYGYTF	TGTGCCAGTAGTACACAGACAGGGTCCTATGGCTACACCTTC
TRBD1	TRBJ2-7	NA	TRBV5-6	CASSLSPPRIQGSRYEQYF	TGTGCCAGCAGCTTGTCCCCGCCACGAATACAGGGGTCCCGCTACGAGCAGTACTTC
TRBD2	TRBJ2-1	NA	TRBV2	CASSPGTSGGANEQFF	TGTGCCAGCAGTCCCGGGACTAGCGGGGGGGCGAATGAGCAGTTCTTC
NA	TRBJ1-2	once	TRBV11-2	CASSRSSGTNYGYTF	TGTGCCAGCAGCCGCTCGAGCGGGACTAACTATGGCTACACCTTC
NA	TRBJ2-3	NA	TRBV4-2	CASSQEQGEQYF	TGTGCCAGCAGCCAAGAGCAGGGTGAGCAGTATTTT
NA	TRBJ1-1	NA	TRBV19	CASSQGYSVGEAFF	TGTGCCAGTAGTCAGGGTTATAGTGTTGGTGAAGCTTTCTTT
TRBD1	TRBJ1-2	NA	TRBV19	CASSLPGTGYGYTF	TGTGCCAGTAGTCTCCCCGGGACAGGGTATGGCTACACCTTC
TRBD2	TRBJ2-1	NA	TRBV11-2	CASSVTSGGADEQFF	TGTGCCAGCAGCGTAACTAGCGGGGGGGCCGATGAGCAGTTCTTC
TRBD1	TRBJ1-5	NA	TRBV19	CASSTSVGQANNQPQHF	TGTGCCAGTAGTACTTCCGTCGGACAGGCGAACAATCAGCCCCAGCATTTT
NA	TRBJ1-2	NA	TRBV29-1	CSISQGPDTSGYTF	TGCAGCATCTCCCAGGGGCCCGATACGTCTGGCTACACCTTC
NA	TRBJ2-1	NA	TRBV12-3/TRBV12-4	CASSLDSYEQFF	TGTGCCAGCAGTTTGGACAGCTATGAGCAGTTCTTC
NA	TRBJ1-1	NA	TRBV6-5	CATYKTGGFEAFF	TGTGCCACCTACAAGACGGGGGGATTCGAAGCTTTCTTT
NA	TRBJ2-2	NA	TRBV6-5	CASIRSINTGELFF	TGTGCCAGCATACGTAGTATTAACACCGGGGAGCTGTTTTTT
NA	TRBJ2-4	NA	TRBV10-3	CAISVELAKNIQYF	TGTGCCATCAGTGTTGAGCTAGCCAAAAACATTCAGTACTTC
NA	TRBJ1-2	NA	TRBV27	CASSLGRSNYGYTF	TGTGCCAGCAGTTTGGGCAGGTCAAACTATGGCTACACCTTC
NA	TRBJ2-2	NA	TRBV6-5	CATRTDLEGELFF	TGTGCCACTCGGACAGACCTAGAAGGGGAGCTGTTTTTT
NA	TRBJ1-2	NA	TRBV3-1/TRBV3-2	CASSQFQGSGGYTF	TGTGCCAGCAGCCAATTCCAGGGTTCGGGTGGCTACACCTTC
NA	TRBJ1-4	NA	TRBV7-2	CASSIRAGQTGEKLFF	TGTGCCAGCAGCATTCGTGCAGGGCAGACCGGTGAAAAACTGTTTTTT